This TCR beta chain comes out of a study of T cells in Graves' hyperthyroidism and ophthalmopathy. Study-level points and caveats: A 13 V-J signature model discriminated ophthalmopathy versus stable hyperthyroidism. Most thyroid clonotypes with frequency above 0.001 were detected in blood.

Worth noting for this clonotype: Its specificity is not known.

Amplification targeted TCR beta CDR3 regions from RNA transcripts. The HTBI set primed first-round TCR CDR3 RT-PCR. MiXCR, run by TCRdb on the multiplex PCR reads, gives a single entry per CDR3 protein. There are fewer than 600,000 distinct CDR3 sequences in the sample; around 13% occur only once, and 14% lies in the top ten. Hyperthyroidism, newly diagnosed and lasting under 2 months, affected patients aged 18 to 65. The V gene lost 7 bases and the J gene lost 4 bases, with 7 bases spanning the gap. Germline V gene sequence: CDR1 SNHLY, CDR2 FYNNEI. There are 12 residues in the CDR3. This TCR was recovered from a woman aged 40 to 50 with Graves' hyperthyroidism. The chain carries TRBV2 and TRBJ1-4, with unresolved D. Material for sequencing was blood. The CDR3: CASMRGNEKLFF. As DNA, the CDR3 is TGTGCCAGCATGCGGGGTAATGAAAAACTGTTTTTT.